This section outlines one T cell receptor (beta chain) sequence together with its context. Its target antigen remains unknown. Nothing much larger sits one base from this clone, and base qualities are not available. These data originate in a study of identical twins listed by TCRdb under 2016. General notes on the study: The study deep-sequenced TCR alpha and beta repertoires from monozygotic twins, unrelated adults of various ages and cord blood to test whether fetal clonotypes persist. To rule out contamination, replicate twin experiments were performed at different times with different library preparation protocols.

The method behind the library was 5' RACE. The instrument was an Illumina HiSeq 2000. A universal primer binding site was introduced by template switching, and a unique molecular identifier was present in the final cDNA, enabling accurate counting of TCR cDNA molecules. First-strand cDNA for TCR alpha and beta chains was synthesized from specific primers in the conserved constant-segment region. Each cDNA library was double barcoded, with a SMART-Mk sample barcode plus Illumina barcodes, to control for contamination. TruSeq adapter sequences and Illumina sample barcodes were added in two successive PCR steps. Sequencing of the TCR alpha and beta cDNA libraries was done on the Illumina HiSeq platform using custom primers. Turning to the authors' computational methods: MiGEC was used to process raw reads and extract unique molecular identifiers, and MiXCR was used to find CDR3 positions. Recombination models were inferred per individual with the repgenHMM and IGoR tools using an EM algorithm. The tcR package in R was used for shared clonotype analysis, with sharing normalized by the product of cloneset sizes. Out-of-frame nonproductive sequences were analyzed to study raw recombination free of thymic and clonal selection effects. Clones were called with MiXCR by TCRdb after fastp trimmed the public reads at Q25, and only in-frame beta chains were retained. When rows share a CDR3 protein, they turn into one entry using the most common DNA and genes. The V and J calls reflect TCRdb's pipeline rather than the authors' work. The sample includes 1.5 million to 2 million distinct CDR3 sequences, with about 31% observed a single time. The ten largest clonotypes hold around 0.25% of the sample.

The CDR3 has 17 amino acids, counting the end cysteine and phenylalanine. Of the read, only the CDR3 DNA is kept; its 51 bases are in frame from base 1. CDR1 and CDR2 are read off the germline V gene as SGHVS and FNYEAQ. V and J are truncated by 1 base and 3 bases respectively, leaving an intervening sequence of 16 bases. All donors were healthy Caucasians. The full study reports these points: Fewer insertions were carried by abundant cord blood beta clonotypes; a weaker similar trend was observed in young adult naive repertoires, while no such trend was observed in memory repertoires. In beta out-of-frame sequences, excess twin sharing was weaker, because having fewer shared sequences lowered the signal-to-noise ratio. Invariant T cells such as MAIT and iNKT could partly confound zero-insertion analyses, though diverse VJ usage argued against this for most clonotypes. Out-of-frame TCR alpha sequences shared between twins showed an excess of low generation-probability sequences compared with coincidental sharing between unrelated individuals. Because the same donors could not be followed over many years, conclusions were based on cross-sectional statistical analysis. In monozygotic twins, out-of-frame TCR alpha sharing was systematically underestimated by recombination models, although the models agreed with sharing between unrelated individuals.

This TCR derives from a newborn girl in good health. The sequenced sample was cord blood. The chain is encoded by TRBV7-6 joined to TRBJ2-1; confidence is insufficient to name the D gene. The nucleotide sequence reads TGTGCCAGCAGCTTAGTGTTTTCTCGATTTATCTACAATGAGCAGTTCTTC. The translation is CASSLVFSRFIYNEQFF.